The rows below give T cell receptor beta chains drawn from one sample of a study of T cell repertoires in ileal Crohn's disease. The method was immunoSEQ multiplex PCR; TCRdb's version includes in-frame clones alone and lacks a portion of them. The sample lists 12,000 or so clones, 80% to 90% seen once, with roughly 16% in the top ten. Sequences were obtained from ileal tissue. Receptors were obtained from an adult with Crohn's disease. The CDR3 runs from the conserved cysteine through the conserved F or W. D genes are given only for firm matches. Expanded clones are given a class, and other clones once, few, many or no size at all.

V: TRBV29-1; J: TRBJ2-3; D: NA; size: few; CDR3: CSVEWAGRATDTQYF; DNA: TGCAGCGTTGAGTGGGCTGGCAGGGCCACGGATACGCAGTATTTT
V: TRBV5-1; J: TRBJ1-2; D: NA; size: NA; CDR3: CASSLEGGFDGYTF; DNA: TGCGCCAGCAGCTTGGAAGGAGGGTTCGATGGCTACACCTTC
V: TRBV5-6; J: TRBJ2-5; D: NA; size: NA; CDR3: CASSLALGETQYF; DNA: TGTGCCAGCAGCTTGGCGTTGGGCGAGACCCAGTACTTC
V: TRBV19; J: TRBJ2-2; D: NA; size: once; CDR3: CASSSWGPGELFF; DNA: TGTGCCAGTAGTAGTTGGGGCCCCGGGGAGCTGTTTTTT
V: TRBV7-9; J: TRBJ2-2; D: TRBD2; size: NA; CDR3: CASSLRGSGRAVGTGELFF; DNA: TGTGCCAGCAGCTTGAGGGGGAGCGGGAGGGCCGTCGGCACCGGGGAGCTGTTTTTT
V: TRBV4-3; J: TRBJ1-2; D: NA; size: NA; CDR3: CASSQENGRYYGYTF; DNA: TGCGCCAGCAGCCAAGAAAATGGCAGGTACTATGGCTACACCTTC
V: TRBV30; J: TRBJ2-3; D: TRBD2; size: NA; CDR3: CAWFSGGTDTQYF; DNA: TGTGCCTGGTTTAGCGGGGGTACAGATACGCAGTATTTT
V: TRBV5-5; J: TRBJ2-7; D: NA; size: few; CDR3: CASSLWESSYEQYF; DNA: TGTGCCAGCAGCTTGTGGGAGAGCTCCTACGAGCAGTACTTC
V: TRBV9; J: TRBJ2-1; D: TRBD2; size: NA; CDR3: CASSVGSGSNEQFF; DNA: TGTGCCAGCAGCGTAGGGAGCGGGAGTAATGAGCAGTTCTTC
V: TRBV6-6; J: TRBJ1-1; D: TRBD1; size: NA; CDR3: CTHASAGGTEAFF; DNA: TGCACACACGCCTCTGCAGGGGGCACTGAAGCTTTCTTT
V: TRBV18; J: TRBJ2-1; D: NA; size: NA; CDR3: CASSPLEDEQFF; DNA: TGTGCCAGCTCACCATTGGAGGATGAGCAGTTCTTC
V: TRBV5-6; J: TRBJ1-1; D: NA; size: NA; CDR3: CASSDDSAEAFF; DNA: TGTGCCAGCAGCGATGACAGCGCTGAAGCTTTCTTT
V: TRBV6-5; J: TRBJ1-5; D: NA; size: NA; CDR3: CASSLFSGRNQPQHF; DNA: TGTGCCAGCAGTTTGTTTTCTGGGAGGAATCAGCCCCAGCATTTT
V: TRBV30; J: TRBJ2-1; D: NA; size: few; CDR3: CAWSLADEQFF; DNA: TGTGCCTGGAGTCTCGCAGATGAGCAGTTCTTC
V: TRBV7-9; J: TRBJ2-7; D: NA; size: NA; CDR3: CASRSPHRVTTYEQYF; DNA: TGTGCCAGCAGATCCCCGCACAGGGTGACGACCTACGAGCAGTACTTC
V: TRBV5-1; J: TRBJ2-1; D: TRBD1; size: NA; CDR3: CASSLGQGAYNEQFF; DNA: TGCGCCAGCAGCTTGGGGCAGGGGGCTTACAATGAGCAGTTCTTC
V: TRBV4-2; J: TRBJ1-1; D: TRBD1; size: once; CDR3: CASSTRDRTLAFF; DNA: TGTGCCAGCAGCACCCGGGACAGAACGTTGGCTTTCTTT
V: TRBV27; J: TRBJ1-1; D: TRBD1; size: NA; CDR3: CASRLGQGNTEAFF; DNA: TGTGCCAGCAGACTTGGACAGGGGAACACTGAAGCTTTCTTT
V: TRBV5-1; J: TRBJ2-7; D: TRBD2; size: NA; CDR3: CASSYSGSLSEQYF; DNA: TGCGCCAGCAGCTATAGCGGGAGTTTGAGCGAGCAGTACTTC
V: TRBV18; J: TRBJ2-7; D: TRBD1; size: few; CDR3: CASSRDRGPYEQYF; DNA: TGTGCCAGCTCACGAGACAGGGGCCCCTACGAGCAGTACTTC
V: TRBV5-3; J: TRBJ2-5; D: NA; size: NA; CDR3: CARSFTRAETQYF; DNA: TGTGCCAGAAGCTTTACTAGGGCGGAGACCCAGTACTTC
V: TRBV7-9; J: TRBJ2-5; D: TRBD2; size: few; CDR3: CASSLDLTSGTYQETQYF; DNA: TGTGCCAGCAGCTTAGACCTTACTAGCGGGACATACCAAGAGACCCAGTACTTC
V: TRBV5-6; J: TRBJ1-3; D: NA; size: NA; CDR3: CASSPMTGSGNTIYF; DNA: TGTGCCAGCAGCCCAATGACAGGCTCTGGAAACACCATATATTTT
V: TRBV28; J: TRBJ1-1; D: TRBD1; size: NA; CDR3: CASRMGQRAEAFF; DNA: TGTGCCAGCAGAATGGGACAGAGGGCTGAAGCTTTCTTT
V: TRBV2; J: TRBJ1-1; D: NA; size: NA; CDR3: CASQGGVGSTEAFF; DNA: TGTGCCAGCCAGGGCGGGGTAGGAAGCACTGAAGCTTTCTTT
V: TRBV14; J: TRBJ2-5; D: TRBD1; size: once; CDR3: CASSLSQGPGTQYF; DNA: TGTGCCAGCAGCCTTTCACAGGGGCCGGGGACCCAGTACTTC
V: TRBV7-6; J: TRBJ1-2; D: NA; size: NA; CDR3: CASSPQAGNYGYTF; DNA: TGTGCCAGCAGCCCCCAGGCAGGGAACTATGGCTACACCTTC
V: TRBV9; J: TRBJ1-1; D: NA; size: NA; CDR3: CASRGEVDTEAFF; DNA: TGTGCCAGCAGAGGGGAAGTGGACACTGAAGCTTTCTTT
V: TRBV9; J: TRBJ2-7; D: NA; size: few; CDR3: CASSNGQSYSYEQYF; DNA: TGTGCCAGCAGCAACGGACAGTCCTACTCCTACGAGCAGTACTTC
V: TRBV18; J: TRBJ1-4; D: NA; size: NA; CDR3: CASSPPDSPTNEKLFF; DNA: TGTGCCAGCTCACCACCGGACAGCCCAACTAATGAAAAACTGTTTTTT
V: TRBV5-5; J: TRBJ2-7; D: NA; size: NA; CDR3: CASSRESRQSYYEQYF; DNA: TGTGCCAGCAGCCGAGAGAGTAGACAGTCTTACTACGAGCAGTACTTC
V: TRBV19; J: TRBJ2-7; D: NA; size: NA; CDR3: CASSMGDTGSHEQYF; DNA: TGTGCCAGTAGTATGGGGGACACCGGGTCCCACGAGCAGTACTTC
V: TRBV6-5; J: TRBJ1-1; D: NA; size: NA; CDR3: CASMGGDYTEAFF; DNA: TGTGCCAGCATGGGGGGGGATTACACTGAAGCTTTCTTT
V: TRBV27; J: TRBJ2-7; D: NA; size: once; CDR3: CASSASGGTNEQYF; DNA: TGTGCCAGCAGTGCCTCGGGGGGCACGAACGAGCAGTACTTC
V: TRBV4-2; J: TRBJ2-5; D: TRBD2; size: NA; CDR3: CASSQDREGGPGWETQYF; DNA: TGTGCCAGCAGCCAAGATCGGGAGGGAGGGCCCGGGTGGGAGACCCAGTACTTC
V: TRBV7-9; J: TRBJ2-5; D: TRBD2; size: NA; CDR3: CASSRASGQETQYF; DNA: TGTGCCAGCAGCAGGGCTAGCGGCCAAGAGACCCAGTACTTC
V: TRBV2; J: TRBJ2-1; D: NA; size: NA; CDR3: CASSDSVGHHYNEQFF; DNA: TGTGCCAGCAGTGATTCTGTGGGACACCACTACAATGAGCAGTTCTTC
V: TRBV11-3; J: TRBJ2-1; D: NA; size: NA; CDR3: CASSRPDAGHNEQFF; DNA: TGTGCCAGCAGCCGCCCCGATGCGGGACACAATGAGCAGTTCTTC
V: TRBV6-1; J: TRBJ1-5; D: TRBD1; size: NA; CDR3: CASSGQGLSSNQPQHF; DNA: TGTGCCAGCAGTGGACAGGGCTTATCGAGCAATCAGCCCCAGCATTTT
V: TRBV27; J: TRBJ2-7; D: TRBD2; size: NA; CDR3: CAAGTSGSYEQYF; DNA: TGTGCCGCTGGGACTAGCGGCTCCTACGAGCAGTACTTC
V: TRBV5-1; J: TRBJ2-1; D: TRBD2; size: few; CDR3: CASSLSQIAGGRNEQFF; DNA: TGCGCCAGCAGCTTGTCCCAAATAGCGGGAGGGCGAAATGAGCAGTTCTTC
V: TRBV6-6; J: TRBJ1-6; D: NA; size: NA; CDR3: CASSTDRATNSPLHF; DNA: TGTGCCAGCAGTACCGACAGAGCAACCAATTCACCCCTCCACTTT
V: TRBV6-5; J: TRBJ2-1; D: NA; size: NA; CDR3: CASSYYAGYNEQFF; DNA: TGTGCCAGCAGTTACTATGCGGGATACAATGAGCAGTTCTTC
V: TRBV27; J: TRBJ1-5; D: TRBD1; size: NA; CDR3: CASSPGQGYNQPQHF; DNA: TGTGCCAGCAGTCCCGGACAGGGGTACAATCAGCCCCAGCATTTT
V: TRBV27; J: TRBJ2-3; D: TRBD2; size: NA; CDR3: CASSHTPTSGTGTQYF; DNA: TGTGCCAGCAGCCACACCCCGACTAGCGGCACAGGTACGCAGTATTTT
V: TRBV19; J: TRBJ2-7; D: NA; size: NA; CDR3: CASSIISGGEQYF; DNA: TGTGCCAGTAGTATTATAAGCGGCGGGGAGCAGTACTTC